This T cell receptor beta chain was observed in a study of T cells in Graves' hyperthyroidism and ophthalmopathy. CDR1 and CDR2 (germline): MGHRA, YSYEKL. The V gene end was trimmed by 5 bases and the J gene end by 5 bases; junction bases not matched to a gene: 4. The CDR3 length is 14 residues. It was RNA transcripts that yielded the amplified TCR beta CDR3 regions. The HTBI primer set drove a first-round RT-PCR of the TCR CDR3. TCRdb used MiXCR to reprocess the multiplex PCR reads, holding one entry per CDR3 protein. The table records roughly 500,000 distinct CDR3 sequences, approximately 24% of them present only once. This clonotype was observed a few times.

The chain uses TRBV4-1 and TRBJ2-2; 8 positions agree with TRBD2. The TCR originated in a woman in her twenties or thirties with Graves' ophthalmopathy. The sample consisted of blood. The DNA of the CDR3 is TGCGCCAGCAGCTACGGACTAGCAACCGGGGAGCTGTTTTTT. Encoded protein: CASSYGLATGELFF.